Given below is one T cell receptor beta chain in context. Its cognate antigen is unknown. This specimen comes from a study of shared clonotypes between healthy human individuals. Study background: The plates for each donor numbered three CD4 naive, three CD4 memory, two CD8 naive and one CD8 memory.

All the donors were Caucasian adults who lived in Nashville, Tennessee. The material for each subset, its genomic DNA, was split evenly across several immunoSEQ plates. Produced via immunoSEQ multiplex PCR; TCRdb's table is partial and in-frame only. The table has approximately 2,000,000 clones, around 92% seen once. The CDR3 is 17 amino acids. Trimming removed 8 bases from V and 4 bases from J; junction bases left unmatched: 16. The germline gives CDR1 LNHDA, CDR2 SQIVND (reference sequence). Study findings and constraints: Estimated richness was generally greater in naive than memory subsets.

The material sequenced was naive CD4+ T cells from PBMCs. As for subset: CD45RA+ positively selected. This chain uses TRBV19 with TRBJ1-4; 7 bases are a match to TRBD1. This sequence originates from a man younger than 30 in good health. Some clones in this sample may be carry-over from other donors' samples. The DNA of the CDR3 is TGTGCCAGTCAACCCGGGACAGATACTCGCAATAATGAAAAACTGTTTTTT. It is translated as CASQPGTDTRNNEKLFF.